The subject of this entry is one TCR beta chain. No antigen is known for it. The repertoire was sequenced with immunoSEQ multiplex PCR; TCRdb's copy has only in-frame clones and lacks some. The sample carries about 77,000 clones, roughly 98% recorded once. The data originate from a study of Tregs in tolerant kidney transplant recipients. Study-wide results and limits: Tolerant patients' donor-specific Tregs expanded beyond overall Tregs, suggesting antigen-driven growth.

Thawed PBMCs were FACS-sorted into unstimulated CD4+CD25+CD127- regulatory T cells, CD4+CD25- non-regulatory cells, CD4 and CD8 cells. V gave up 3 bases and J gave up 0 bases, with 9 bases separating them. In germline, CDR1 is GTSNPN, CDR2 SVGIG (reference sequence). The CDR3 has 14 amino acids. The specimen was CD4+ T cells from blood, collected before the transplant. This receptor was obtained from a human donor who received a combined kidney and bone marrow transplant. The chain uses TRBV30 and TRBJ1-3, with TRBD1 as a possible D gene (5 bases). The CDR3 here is CAWSPGLSGNTIYF. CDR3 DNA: TGTGCCTGGAGCCCGGGACTCTCTGGAAACACCATATATTTT.